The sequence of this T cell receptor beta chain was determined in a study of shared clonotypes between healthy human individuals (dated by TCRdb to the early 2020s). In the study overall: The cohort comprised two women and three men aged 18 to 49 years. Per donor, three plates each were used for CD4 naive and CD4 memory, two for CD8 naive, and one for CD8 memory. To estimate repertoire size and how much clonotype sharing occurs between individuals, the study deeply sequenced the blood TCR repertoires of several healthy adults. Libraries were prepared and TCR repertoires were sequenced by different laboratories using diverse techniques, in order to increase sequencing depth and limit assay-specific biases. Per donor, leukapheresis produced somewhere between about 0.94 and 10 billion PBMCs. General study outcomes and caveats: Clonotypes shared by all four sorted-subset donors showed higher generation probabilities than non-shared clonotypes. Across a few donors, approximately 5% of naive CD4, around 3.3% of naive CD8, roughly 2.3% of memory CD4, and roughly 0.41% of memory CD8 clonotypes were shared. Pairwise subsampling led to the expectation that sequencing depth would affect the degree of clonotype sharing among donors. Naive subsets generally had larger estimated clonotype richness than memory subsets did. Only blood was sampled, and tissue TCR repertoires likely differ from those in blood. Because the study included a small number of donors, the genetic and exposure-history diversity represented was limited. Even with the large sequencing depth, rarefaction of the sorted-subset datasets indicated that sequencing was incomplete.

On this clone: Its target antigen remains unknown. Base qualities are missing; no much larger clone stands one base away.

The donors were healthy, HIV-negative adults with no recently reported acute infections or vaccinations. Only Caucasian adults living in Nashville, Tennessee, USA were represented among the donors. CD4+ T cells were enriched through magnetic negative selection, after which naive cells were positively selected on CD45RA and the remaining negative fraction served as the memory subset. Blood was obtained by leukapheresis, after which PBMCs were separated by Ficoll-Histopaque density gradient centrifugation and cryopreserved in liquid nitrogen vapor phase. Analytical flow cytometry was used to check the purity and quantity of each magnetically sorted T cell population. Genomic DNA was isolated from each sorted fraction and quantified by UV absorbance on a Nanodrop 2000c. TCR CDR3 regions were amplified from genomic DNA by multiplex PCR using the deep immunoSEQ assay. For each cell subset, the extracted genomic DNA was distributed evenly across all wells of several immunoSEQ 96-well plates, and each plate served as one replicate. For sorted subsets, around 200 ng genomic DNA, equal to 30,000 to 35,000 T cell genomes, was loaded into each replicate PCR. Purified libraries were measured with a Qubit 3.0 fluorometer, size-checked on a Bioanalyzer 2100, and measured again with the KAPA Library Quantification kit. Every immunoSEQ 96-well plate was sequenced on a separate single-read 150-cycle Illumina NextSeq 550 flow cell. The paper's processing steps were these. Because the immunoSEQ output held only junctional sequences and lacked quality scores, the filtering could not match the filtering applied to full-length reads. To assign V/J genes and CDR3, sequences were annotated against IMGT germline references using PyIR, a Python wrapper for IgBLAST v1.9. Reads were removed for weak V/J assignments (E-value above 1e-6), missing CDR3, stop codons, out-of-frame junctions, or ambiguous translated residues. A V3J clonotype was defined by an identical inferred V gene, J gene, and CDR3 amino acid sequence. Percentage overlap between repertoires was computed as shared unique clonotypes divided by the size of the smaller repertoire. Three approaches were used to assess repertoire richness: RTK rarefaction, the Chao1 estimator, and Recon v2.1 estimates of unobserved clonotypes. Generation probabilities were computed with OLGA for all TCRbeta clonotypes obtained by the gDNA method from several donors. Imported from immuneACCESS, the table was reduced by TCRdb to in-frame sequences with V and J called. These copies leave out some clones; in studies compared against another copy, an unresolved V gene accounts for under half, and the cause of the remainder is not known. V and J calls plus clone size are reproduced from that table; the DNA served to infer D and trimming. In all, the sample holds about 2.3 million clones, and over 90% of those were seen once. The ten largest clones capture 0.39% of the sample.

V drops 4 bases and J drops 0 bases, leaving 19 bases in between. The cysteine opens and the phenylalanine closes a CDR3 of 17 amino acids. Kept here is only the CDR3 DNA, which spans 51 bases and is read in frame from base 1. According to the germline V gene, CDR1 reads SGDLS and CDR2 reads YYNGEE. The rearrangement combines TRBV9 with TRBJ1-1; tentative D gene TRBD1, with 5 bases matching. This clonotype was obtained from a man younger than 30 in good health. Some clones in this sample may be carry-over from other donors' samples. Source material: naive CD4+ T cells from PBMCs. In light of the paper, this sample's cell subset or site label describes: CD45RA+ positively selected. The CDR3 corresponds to CASSPIEGLFMNTEAFF. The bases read TGTGCCAGCAGCCCGATCGAGGGGCTTTTCATGAACACTGAAGCTTTCTTT.